One and the same sample provided the 5 T cell receptor beta chains below, sequenced in a study of identical twins. TCRdb reanalysed the 5' RACE reads using MiXCR and keeps one entry per CDR3 protein. The data contain roughly 690,000 distinct CDR3 sequences, approximately 21% of them singletons. This same sample was also taken into another study, of T cells expressing NK-cell markers.

Sequencing was done on a sample of PBMCs. These TCRs come from a woman aged 18-35 years in good health.

The genes are TRBV12-3 or TRBV12-4 and TRBJ2-5; TRBD1 or TRBD2 may be the D gene (5 bases each). The CDR3 sequence is 15 residues long. With 2 bases removed from V and 1 base from J, the gap between germline ends came to 11 bases. In nucleotides, the CDR3 is TGTGCCAGCAGTTTAAGTCAGGGAGTCCAAGAGACCCAGTACTTC. This codes for CASSLSQGVQETQYF.

This clonotype was seen a handful of times. The V gene is TRBV7-2, the J gene TRBJ2-7, with D possibly matching TRBD2 (6 bases). The V end lost 8 bases, the J end lost 5 bases, and 16 bases lay between the germline ends. The CDR3 covers 13 residues. Germline V gene lookup returns CDR1 SGHTA and CDR2 FQGNSA. CDR3 sequence reads: CASAQQGGDEQYF. As DNA, the CDR3 is TGTGCCAGCGCCCAGCAGGGCGGGGACGAGCAGTACTTC.

The rearrangement links TRBV30 to TRBJ2-7; D gene ambiguous. From germline, CDR1 is GTSNPN and CDR2 SVGIG (reference sequence). V lost 2 bases and J 4 bases, leaving 6 bases between the germline ends. The CDR3 covers 11 residues. This CDR3 is CAWSSGYEQYF. The CDR3 nucleotides are TGTGCCTGGAGTTCGGGTTACGAGCAGTACTTC.

V and J are TRBV20-1 and TRBJ2-3; TRBD2 matches 10 bases. The germline V gene has CDR1 DFQATT and CDR2 SNEGSKA (reference sequence). The CDR3 spans 13 residues. The trim removed 3 bases at V and 7 bases at J, leaving 4 bases unmatched. The CDR3 sequence is CSARLAGVYTQYF. CDR3 in DNA: TGCAGTGCTAGGCTAGCGGGAGTATATACGCAGTATTTT.

The chain uses TRBV29-1 and TRBJ2-7; a weak D match, TRBD2 (6 bases). The V end lost 0 bases, the J end lost 2 bases, and 26 bases lay between the germline ends. CDR3 length: 19 residues. The V gene's germline CDR1 is SQVTM and CDR2 ANQGSEA. CDR3 in amino acids: CSVEDPRGKSGGRTYEQYF. In nucleotides, the CDR3 is TGCAGCGTTGAAGATCCTCGAGGGAAGAGCGGAGGGAGAACCTACGAGCAGTACTTC.